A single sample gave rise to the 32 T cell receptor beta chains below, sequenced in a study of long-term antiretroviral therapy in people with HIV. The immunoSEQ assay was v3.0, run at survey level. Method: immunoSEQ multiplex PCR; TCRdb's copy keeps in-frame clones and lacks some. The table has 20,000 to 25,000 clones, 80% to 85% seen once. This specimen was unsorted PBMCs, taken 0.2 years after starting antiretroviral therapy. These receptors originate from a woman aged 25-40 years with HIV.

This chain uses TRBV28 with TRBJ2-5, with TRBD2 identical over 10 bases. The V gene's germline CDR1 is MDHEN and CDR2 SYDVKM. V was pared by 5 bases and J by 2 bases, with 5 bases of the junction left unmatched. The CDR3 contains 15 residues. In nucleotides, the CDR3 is TGTGCCAGCAGTGAAAGGACTAGCGGACAAGAGACCCAGTACTTC. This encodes CASSERTSGQETQYF.

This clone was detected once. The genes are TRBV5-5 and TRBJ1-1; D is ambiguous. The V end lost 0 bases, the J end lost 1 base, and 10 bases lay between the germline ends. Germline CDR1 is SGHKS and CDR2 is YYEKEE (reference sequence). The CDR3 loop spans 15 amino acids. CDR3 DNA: TGTGCCAGCAGCTTGGCCCCCGGCGGGAACACTGAAGCTTTCTTT. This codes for CASSLAPGGNTEAFF.

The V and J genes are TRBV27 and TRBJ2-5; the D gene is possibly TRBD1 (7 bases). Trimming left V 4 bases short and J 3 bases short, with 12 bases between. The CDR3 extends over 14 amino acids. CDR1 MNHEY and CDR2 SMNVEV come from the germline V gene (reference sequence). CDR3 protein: CASSSTGEEETQYF. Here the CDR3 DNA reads TGTGCCAGCAGTTCCACAGGGGAGGAAGAGACCCAGTACTTC.

In DNA, the CDR3 is TGTGCCAGCTCACTGAGATTGTACCAAGAGACCCAGTACTTC. It is translated as CASSLRLYQETQYF. The chain joins TRBV18 to TRBJ2-5, with D unclear. CDR1 and CDR2 from the germline V gene are KGHSH and LQKENI. The CDR3 has 14 residues. The V end was cut by 4 bases, the J end by 0 bases, with 9 bases between.

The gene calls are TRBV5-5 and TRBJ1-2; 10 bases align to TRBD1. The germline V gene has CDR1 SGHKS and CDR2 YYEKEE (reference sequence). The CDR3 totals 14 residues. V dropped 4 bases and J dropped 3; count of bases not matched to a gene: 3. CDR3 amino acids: CASSPGQGYYGYTF. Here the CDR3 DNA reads TGTGCCAGCAGCCCGGGACAGGGGTACTATGGCTACACCTTC.

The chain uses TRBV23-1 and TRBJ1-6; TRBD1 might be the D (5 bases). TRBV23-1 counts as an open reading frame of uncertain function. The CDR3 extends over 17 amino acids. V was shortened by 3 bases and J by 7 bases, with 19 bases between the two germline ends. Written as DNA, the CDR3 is TGCGCCAGCAGTCATATCTGTCGGGGGTCGGAAAATTCACCCCTCCACTTT. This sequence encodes CASSHICRGSENSPLHF.

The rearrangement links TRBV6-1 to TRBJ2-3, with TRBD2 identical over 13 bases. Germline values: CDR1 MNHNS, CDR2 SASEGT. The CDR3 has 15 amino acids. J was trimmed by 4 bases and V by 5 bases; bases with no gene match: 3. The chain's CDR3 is CASSTLAGGPDTQYF. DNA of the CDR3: TGTGCCAGCAGTACACTAGCGGGGGGGCCAGATACGCAGTATTTT.

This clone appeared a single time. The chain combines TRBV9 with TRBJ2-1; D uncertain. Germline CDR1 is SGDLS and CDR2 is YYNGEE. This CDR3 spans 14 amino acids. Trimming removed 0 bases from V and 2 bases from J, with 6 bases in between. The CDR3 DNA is TGTGCCAGCAGCGTAGGGGGAACCTACAATGAGCAGTTCTTC. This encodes CASSVGGTYNEQFF.

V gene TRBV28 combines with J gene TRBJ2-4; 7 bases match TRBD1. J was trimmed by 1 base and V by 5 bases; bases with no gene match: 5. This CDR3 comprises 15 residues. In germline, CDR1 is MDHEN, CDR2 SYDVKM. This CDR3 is CASSTGVFAKNIQYF. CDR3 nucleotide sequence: TGTGCCAGCAGTACAGGGGTCTTCGCCAAAAACATTCAGTACTTC.

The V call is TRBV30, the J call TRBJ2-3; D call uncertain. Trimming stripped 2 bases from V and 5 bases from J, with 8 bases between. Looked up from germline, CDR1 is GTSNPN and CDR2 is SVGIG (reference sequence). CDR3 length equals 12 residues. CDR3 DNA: TGTGCCTGGAGTCGGTCCGGAGATACGCAGTATTTT. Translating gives CAWSRSGDTQYF.

In DNA form, the CDR3 reads TGTGCCAGCAGCGGGAGAGGAATCTATGGCTACACCTTC. Protein: CASSGRGIYGYTF. The V gene is TRBV2, the J gene TRBJ1-2; D is undetermined. V lost 6 bases and J lost 4, with 12 bases in between. From germline, CDR1 is SNHLY and CDR2 FYNNEI. The CDR3 spans 13 residues.

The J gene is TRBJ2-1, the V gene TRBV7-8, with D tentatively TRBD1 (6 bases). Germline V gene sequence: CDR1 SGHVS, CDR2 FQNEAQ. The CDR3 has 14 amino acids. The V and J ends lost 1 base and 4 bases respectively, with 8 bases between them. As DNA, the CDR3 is TGTGCCAGCAGCTTAGGGGACAATTACAATGAGCAGTTCTTC. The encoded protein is CASSLGDNYNEQFF.

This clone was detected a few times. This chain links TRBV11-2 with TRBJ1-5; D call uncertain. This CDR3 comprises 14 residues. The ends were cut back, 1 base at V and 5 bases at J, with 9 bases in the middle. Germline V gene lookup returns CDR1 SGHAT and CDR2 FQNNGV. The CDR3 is CASSLGTPDQPQHF. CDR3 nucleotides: TGTGCCAGCAGCTTAGGAACGCCCGATCAGCCCCAGCATTTT.

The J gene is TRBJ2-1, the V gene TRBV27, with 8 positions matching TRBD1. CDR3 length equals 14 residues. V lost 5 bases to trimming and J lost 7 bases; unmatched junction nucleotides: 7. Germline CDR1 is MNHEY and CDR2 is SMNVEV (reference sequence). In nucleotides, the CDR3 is TGTGCCAGCAGTCCATCGGACAGGGTTAATGAGCAGTTCTTC. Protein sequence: CASSPSDRVNEQFF.

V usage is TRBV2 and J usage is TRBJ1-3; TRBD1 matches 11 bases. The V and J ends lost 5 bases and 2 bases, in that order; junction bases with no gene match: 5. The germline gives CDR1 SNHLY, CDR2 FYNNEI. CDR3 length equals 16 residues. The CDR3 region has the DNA TGTGCCAGCAGTCCTCCGGGACAGGGGGCTGGAAACACCATATATTTT. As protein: CASSPPGQGAGNTIYF.

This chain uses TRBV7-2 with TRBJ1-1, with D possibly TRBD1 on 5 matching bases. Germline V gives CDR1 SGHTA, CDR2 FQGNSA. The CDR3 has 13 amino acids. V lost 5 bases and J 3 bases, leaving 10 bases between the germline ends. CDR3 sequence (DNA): TGTGCCAGCAGCCGCAGGGCCGACACTGAAGCTTTCTTT. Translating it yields CASSRRADTEAFF.

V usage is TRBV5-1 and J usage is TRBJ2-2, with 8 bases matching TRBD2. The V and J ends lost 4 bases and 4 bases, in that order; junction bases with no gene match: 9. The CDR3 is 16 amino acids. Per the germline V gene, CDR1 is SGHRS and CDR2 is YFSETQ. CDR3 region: CASSPAGGASTGELFF. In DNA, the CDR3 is TGCGCCAGCAGCCCGGCGGGGGGAGCGAGCACCGGGGAGCTGTTTTTT.

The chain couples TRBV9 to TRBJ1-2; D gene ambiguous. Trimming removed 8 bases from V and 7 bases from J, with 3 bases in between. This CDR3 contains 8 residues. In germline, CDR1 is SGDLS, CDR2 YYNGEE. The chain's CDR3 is CARVGYTF. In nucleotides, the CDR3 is TGTGCCAGGGTTGGCTACACCTTC.

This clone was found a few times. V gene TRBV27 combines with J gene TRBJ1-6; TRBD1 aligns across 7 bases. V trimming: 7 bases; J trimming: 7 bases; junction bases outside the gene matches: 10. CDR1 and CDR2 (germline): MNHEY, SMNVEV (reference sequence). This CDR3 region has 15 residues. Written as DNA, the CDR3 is TGTGCCAGCACCCCCCTCGGGACAGCGAATTCACCCCTCCACTTT. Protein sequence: CASTPLGTANSPLHF.

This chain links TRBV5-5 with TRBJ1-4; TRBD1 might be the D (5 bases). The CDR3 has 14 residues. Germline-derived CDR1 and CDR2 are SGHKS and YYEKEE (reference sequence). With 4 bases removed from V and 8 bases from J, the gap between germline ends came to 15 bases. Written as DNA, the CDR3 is TGTGCCAGCAGCCTACACAGGTTTTCGGAAAAACTGTTTTTT. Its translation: CASSLHRFSEKLFF.

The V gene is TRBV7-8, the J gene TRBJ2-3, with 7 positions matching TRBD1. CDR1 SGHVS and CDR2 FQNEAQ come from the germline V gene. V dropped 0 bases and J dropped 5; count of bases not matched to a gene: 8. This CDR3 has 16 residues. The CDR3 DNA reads TGTGCCAGCAGCTTAGCCGTGACAGGGAAGGTAGATACGCAGTATTTT. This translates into CASSLAVTGKVDTQYF.

The CDR3: CASSPGHTDTQYF. As DNA, the CDR3 is TGTGCCAGCAGCCCCGGCCACACAGATACGCAGTATTTT. The rearrangement joins TRBV7-3 to TRBJ2-3; D unresolved. CDR3 length equals 13 residues. V dropped 5 bases and J dropped 2 bases, with 8 bases sitting between them. In germline, CDR1 is SGHTA, CDR2 FQGTGA. Supplemented by reference TRBV7-3 and TRBJ2-3, the full variable domain reads GAGVSQTPSNKVTEKGKYVELRCDPISGHTALYWYRQSLGQGPEFLIYFQGTGAADDSGLPNDRFFAVRPEGSVSTLKIQRTERGDSAVYLCASSPGHTDTQYFGPGTRLTVL.

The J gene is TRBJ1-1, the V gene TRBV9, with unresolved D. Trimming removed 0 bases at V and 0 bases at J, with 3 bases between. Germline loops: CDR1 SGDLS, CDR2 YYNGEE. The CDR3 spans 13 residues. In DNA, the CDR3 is TGTGCCAGCAGCGTAGAAATGAACACTGAAGCTTTCTTT. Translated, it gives CASSVEMNTEAFF.

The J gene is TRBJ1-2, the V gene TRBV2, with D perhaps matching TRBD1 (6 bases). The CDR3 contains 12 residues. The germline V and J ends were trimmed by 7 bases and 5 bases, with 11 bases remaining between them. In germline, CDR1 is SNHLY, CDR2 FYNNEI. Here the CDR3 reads CASTLGGYGYTF. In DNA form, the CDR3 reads TGTGCCAGCACTTTAGGGGGGTATGGCTACACCTTC.

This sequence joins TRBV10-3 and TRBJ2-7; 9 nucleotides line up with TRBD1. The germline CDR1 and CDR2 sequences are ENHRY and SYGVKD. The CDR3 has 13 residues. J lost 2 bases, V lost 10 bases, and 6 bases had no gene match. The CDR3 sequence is CATGQGIPYEQYF. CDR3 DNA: TGTGCCACCGGACAGGGGATTCCCTACGAGCAGTACTTC.

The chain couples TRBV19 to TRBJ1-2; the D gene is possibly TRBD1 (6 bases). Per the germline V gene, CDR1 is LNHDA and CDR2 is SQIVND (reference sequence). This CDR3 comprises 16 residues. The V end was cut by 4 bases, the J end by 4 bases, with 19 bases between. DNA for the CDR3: TGTGCCAGTAGTAAAATATCAGGGGAGGCACGCTATGGCTACACCTTC. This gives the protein CASSKISGEARYGYTF.

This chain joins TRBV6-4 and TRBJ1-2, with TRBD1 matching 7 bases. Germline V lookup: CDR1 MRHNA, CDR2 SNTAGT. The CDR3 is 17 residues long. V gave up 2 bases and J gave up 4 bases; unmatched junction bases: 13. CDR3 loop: CASSDTTRKGGGYGYTF. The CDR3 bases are TGTGCCAGCAGTGACACAACGCGCAAAGGGGGCGGCTATGGCTACACCTTC.

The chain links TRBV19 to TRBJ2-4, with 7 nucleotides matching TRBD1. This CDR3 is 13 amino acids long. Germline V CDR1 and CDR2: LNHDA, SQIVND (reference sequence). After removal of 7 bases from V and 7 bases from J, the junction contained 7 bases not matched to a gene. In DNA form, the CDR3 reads TGTGCCAGTAAGATCCAGGGGGTCAACATTCAGTACTTC. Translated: CASKIQGVNIQYF.

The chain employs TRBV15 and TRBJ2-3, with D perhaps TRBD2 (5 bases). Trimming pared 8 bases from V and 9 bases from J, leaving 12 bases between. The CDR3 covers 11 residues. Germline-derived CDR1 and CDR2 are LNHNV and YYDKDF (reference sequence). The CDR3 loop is CATAGVDTQYF. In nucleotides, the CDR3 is TGTGCCACCGCGGGTGTTGACACGCAGTATTTT.

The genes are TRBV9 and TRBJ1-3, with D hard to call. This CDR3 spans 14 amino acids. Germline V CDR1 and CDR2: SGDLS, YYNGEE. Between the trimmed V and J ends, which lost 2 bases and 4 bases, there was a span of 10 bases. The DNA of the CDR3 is TGTGCCAGCAGCGTCTCCCGTGGGGGAAACACCATATATTTT. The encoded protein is CASSVSRGGNTIYF.

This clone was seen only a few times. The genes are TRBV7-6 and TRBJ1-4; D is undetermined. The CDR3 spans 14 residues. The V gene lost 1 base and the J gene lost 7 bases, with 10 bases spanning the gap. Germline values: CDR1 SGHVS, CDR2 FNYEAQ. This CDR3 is CASSLDSRREKLFF. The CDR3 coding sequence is TGTGCCAGCAGCTTAGATAGCAGACGTGAAAAACTGTTTTTT.

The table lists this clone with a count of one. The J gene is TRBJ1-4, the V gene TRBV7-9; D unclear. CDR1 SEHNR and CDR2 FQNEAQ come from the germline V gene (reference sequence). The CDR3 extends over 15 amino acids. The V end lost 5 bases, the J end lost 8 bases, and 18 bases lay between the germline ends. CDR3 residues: CASSPMDLGGEKLFF. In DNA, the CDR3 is TGTGCCAGCAGCCCCATGGACTTAGGAGGAGAAAAACTGTTTTTT. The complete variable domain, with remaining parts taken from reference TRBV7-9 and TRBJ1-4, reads DTGVSQNPRHKITKRGQNVTFRCDPISEHNRLYWYRQTLGQGPEFLTYFQNEAQLEKSRLLSDRFSAERPKGSFSTLEIQRTEQGDSAMYLCASSPMDLGGEKLFFGSGTQLSVL.